The 15 T cell receptor beta chains listed next were all sequenced from one sample in a study of shared clonotypes between healthy human individuals. Assay: immunoSEQ multiplex PCR; the TCRdb copy retains only in-frame clones and omits some. The data contain some 530,000 clones, 60% to 80% of them singletons. What was sequenced was PBMCs. These receptors were obtained from a woman in her thirties or forties in good health. Some clones in this sample may be carry-over from other donors' samples.

The chain links TRBV11-2 to TRBJ2-3; D possibly corresponds to TRBD2 (6 bases). Per germline, CDR1 SGHAT and CDR2 FQNNGV. V lost 5 bases, J lost 8 bases, and 14 bases lay in between. The CDR3 has 13 amino acids. The CDR3 nucleotides are TGTGCCAGCAGCGGGACTGGAAGCAGTACGCAGTATTTT. Encoded protein: CASSGTGSSTQYF.

This clone was seen more than once but under ten times. V and J are TRBV6-4 and TRBJ2-2; 7 bases map to TRBD2. The trim removed 0 bases at V and 6 bases at J, leaving 4 bases unmatched. This CDR3 comprises 15 residues. CDR1 and CDR2 (germline): MRHNA, SNTAGT. The CDR3 nucleotides read TGTGCCAGCAGTGACTCTGCGGGAGAAGCCGGGGAGCTGTTTTTT. This encodes CASSDSAGEAGELFF.

The rearrangement uses TRBV30 and TRBJ2-5; D might be TRBD1 or TRBD2, each matching 5 bases. Germline-derived CDR1 and CDR2 are GTSNPN and SVGIG (reference sequence). V was shortened by 3 bases and J by 4 bases, with 12 bases between the two germline ends. The CDR3 totals 13 residues. CDR3 DNA: TGTGCCTGGAGGAACTATGGGACAGAGACCCAGTACTTC. This sequence encodes CAWRNYGTETQYF.

This clone has only a few counts. The chain recombines TRBV2 with TRBJ2-2, with 10 bases lining up with TRBD2. V lost 2 bases and J lost 7; bases outside the gene matches: 4. There are 15 residues in the CDR3. Per germline, CDR1 SNHLY and CDR2 FYNNEI. The CDR3 sequence: CASSEQREGVGELFF. DNA for the CDR3: TGTGCCAGCAGTGAACAGCGGGAGGGCGTCGGGGAGCTGTTTTTT.

The rearrangement uses TRBV28 and TRBJ2-5; D may be TRBD1 (6 bases). V lost 7 bases, J lost 9 bases, and 21 bases lay in between. CDR1 is MDHEN and CDR2 is SYDVKM in the germline V gene. This CDR3 spans 14 amino acids. CDR3 protein: CASTLMAGVGAQYF. DNA for the CDR3: TGTGCCAGCACCCTTATGGCAGGGGTAGGGGCCCAGTACTTC.

In its sample, this clone was seen many times. The chain links TRBV25-1 to TRBJ1-4; no definite D call. CDR1 is MGHDK, CDR2 SYGVNS, per germline. The CDR3 has 14 residues. Trimming removed 2 bases at V and 6 bases at J, with 10 bases between. In DNA, the CDR3 is TGTGCCAGCAGTGAACACAGCCCTGATGAAAAACTGTTTTTT. This gives the protein CASSEHSPDEKLFF.

The chain couples TRBV29-1 to TRBJ2-1; no firm D call. V was cut by 4 bases and J by 8 bases, with 9 bases left in between. Germline CDR1 SQVTM, CDR2 ANQGSEA. CDR3 size: 11 residues. This CDR3 reads CSVGPEYEQFF. The CDR3 DNA is TGCAGCGTTGGGCCTGAGTATGAGCAGTTCTTC.

This chain connects TRBV30 to TRBJ2-3; TRBD2 matches at 15 bases. With V trimmed by 2 bases and J by 2 bases, 8 bases remained unmatched. This CDR3 has 18 amino acids. Germline V lookup: CDR1 GTSNPN, CDR2 SVGIG (reference sequence). CDR3: CAWSPGTSGRSNTDTQYF. The DNA for the CDR3 is TGTGCCTGGAGTCCCGGGACTAGCGGGAGGTCAAACACAGATACGCAGTATTTT.

This chain uses TRBV4-2 with TRBJ1-5; D may be TRBD1 (5 bases). The V end lost 0 bases, the J end lost 5 bases, and 11 bases lay between the germline ends. CDR1 is LGHNA, CDR2 YNFKEQ, per germline. CDR3 length: 15 residues. The CDR3 nucleotides read TGTGCCAGCAGCCAAGAGGTCTGGGGGGATCAGCCCCAGCATTTT. This codes for CASSQEVWGDQPQHF.

The V call is TRBV30, the J call TRBJ2-4, with 8 bases lining up with TRBD2. The ends lost 2 bases at V and 12 bases at J; junction bases unmatched: 9. The germline gives CDR1 GTSNPN, CDR2 SVGIG (reference sequence). The CDR3 has 13 residues. CDR3: CAWSRTGRGGQYF. The CDR3 DNA follows: TGTGCCTGGAGTAGAACCGGTCGGGGGGGTCAGTACTTC.

The table lists this clone with a few counts. This chain connects TRBV18 to TRBJ1-5; 7 positions match TRBD1. The ends lost 4 bases at V and 0 bases at J; junction bases unmatched: 6. In germline, CDR1 is KGHSH, CDR2 LQKENI. CDR3 length: 16 residues. The CDR3 region has the DNA TGTGCCAGCTCACAGGGACAGATTGATAGCAATCAGCCCCAGCATTTT. It codes for CASSQGQIDSNQPQHF.

The genes are TRBV10-2 and TRBJ2-2, with D hard to call. Trimming cost V 6 bases and J 3 bases, with 11 bases left between them. Per the germline V gene, CDR1 is WSHSY and CDR2 is SAAADI. The CDR3 totals 14 residues. CDR3 coding DNA: TGCGCCAGCAGACCTCCACGGGACACCGGGGAGCTGTTTTTT. Translation: CASRPPRDTGELFF.

CDR3 nucleotide sequence: TGTGCCAGCAGCTCAACTCGTCCGGAAGGGCGGGAGACCCAGTACTTC. The encoded protein is CASSSTRPEGRETQYF. The chain has TRBV4-2 and TRBJ2-5, with D hard to call. The germline gives CDR1 LGHNA, CDR2 YNFKEQ. Trimming left V 5 bases short and J 5 bases short, with 21 bases between. This CDR3 comprises 16 residues.

This clone has just one count. The V call is TRBV19, the J call TRBJ2-2; 9 bases map to TRBD2. V dropped 3 bases and J dropped 2; count of bases not matched to a gene: 13. CDR1 LNHDA and CDR2 SQIVND come from the germline V gene (reference sequence). This CDR3 has 19 amino acids. CDR3 protein: CASSMDRRAGTSNTGELFF. The CDR3 DNA reads as TGTGCCAGTAGTATGGATAGGAGGGCCGGGACTAGCAACACCGGGGAGCTGTTTTTT.

The chain joins TRBV6-1 to TRBJ2-5; D ambiguous. The J call may be incorrect, as the DNA end agrees better with TRBJ2-7. Germline V CDR1 and CDR2: MNHNS, SASEGT. This CDR3 contains 11 residues. The CDR3 sequence: CASCTGYEQYF. CDR3 nucleotide sequence: TGTGCCAGCTGCACCGGATACGAGCAGTACTTC.